The clone carrying this TCR beta chain has just a few counts. As yet, its antigen is unknown. The sample comes from a study of shared clonotypes between healthy human individuals. Study-wide findings and caveats: With few donors, the genetic and exposure-history diversity represented was limited.

The repertoire was sequenced with immunoSEQ multiplex PCR; TCRdb's copy has only in-frame clones and lacks some. The data hold fewer than 650,000 clones, with less than 80% observed a single time. The sequenced sample consisted of PBMCs. This TCR was recovered from a woman aged 40-49 years in good health. Some clones in this sample may be carry-over from other donors' samples.

The CDR3 nucleotides read TGCGCCAGCAGCGGTCATGCCCAGGACGCGCAGTATTTT. The encoded protein is CASSGHAQDAQYF. The chain couples TRBV5-1 to TRBJ2-3; D is ambiguous. Trimming removed 4 bases at V and 10 bases at J, with 16 bases between. The CDR3 is 13 amino acids. The V gene's germline CDR1 is SGHRS and CDR2 YFSETQ.